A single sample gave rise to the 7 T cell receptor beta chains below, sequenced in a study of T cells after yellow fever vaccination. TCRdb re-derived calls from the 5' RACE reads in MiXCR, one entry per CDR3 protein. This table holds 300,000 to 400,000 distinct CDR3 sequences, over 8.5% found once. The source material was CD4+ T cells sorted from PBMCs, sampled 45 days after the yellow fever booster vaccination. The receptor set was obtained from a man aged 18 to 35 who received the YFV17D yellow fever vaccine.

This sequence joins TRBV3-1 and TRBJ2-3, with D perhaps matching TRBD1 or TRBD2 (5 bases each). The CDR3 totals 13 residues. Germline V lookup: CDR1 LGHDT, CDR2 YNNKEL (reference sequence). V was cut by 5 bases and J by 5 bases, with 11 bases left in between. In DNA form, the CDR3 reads TGTGCCAGCAGCACTCGAGGGGTAGATACGCAGTATTTT. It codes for CASSTRGVDTQYF.

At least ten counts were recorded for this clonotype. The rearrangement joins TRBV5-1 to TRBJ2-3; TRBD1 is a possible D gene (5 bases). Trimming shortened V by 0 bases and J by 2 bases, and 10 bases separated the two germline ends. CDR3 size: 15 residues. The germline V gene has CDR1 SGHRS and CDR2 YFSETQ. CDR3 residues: CASSLEAGFTDTQYF. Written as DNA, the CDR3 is TGCGCCAGCAGCTTGGAGGCAGGGTTCACAGATACGCAGTATTTT.

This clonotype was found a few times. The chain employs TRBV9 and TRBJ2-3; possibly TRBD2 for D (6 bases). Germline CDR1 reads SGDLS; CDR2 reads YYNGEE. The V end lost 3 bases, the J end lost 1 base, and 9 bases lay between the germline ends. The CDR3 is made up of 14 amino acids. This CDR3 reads CASSAASGTDTQYF. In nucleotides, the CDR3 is TGTGCCAGCAGCGCCGCTAGCGGCACAGATACGCAGTATTTT.

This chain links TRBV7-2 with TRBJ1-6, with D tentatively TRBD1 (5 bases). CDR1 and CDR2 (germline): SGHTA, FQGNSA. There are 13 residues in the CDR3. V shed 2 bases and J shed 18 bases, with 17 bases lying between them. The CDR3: CASSLNLGGVGHF. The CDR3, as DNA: TGTGCCAGCAGCTTAAACCTTGGGGGTGTGGGCCACTTT.

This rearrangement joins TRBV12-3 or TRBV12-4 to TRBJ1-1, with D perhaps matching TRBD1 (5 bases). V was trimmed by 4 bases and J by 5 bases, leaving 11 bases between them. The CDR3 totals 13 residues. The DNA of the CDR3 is TGTGCCAGCAGTTCACAGGAGGGGACTGAAGCTTTCTTT. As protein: CASSSQEGTEAFF.

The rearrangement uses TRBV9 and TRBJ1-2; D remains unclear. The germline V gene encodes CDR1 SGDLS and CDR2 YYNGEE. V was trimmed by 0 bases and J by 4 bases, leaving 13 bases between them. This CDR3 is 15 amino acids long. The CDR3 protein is CASSVAAQEFYGYTF. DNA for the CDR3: TGTGCCAGCAGCGTAGCTGCGCAGGAATTCTATGGCTACACCTTC.

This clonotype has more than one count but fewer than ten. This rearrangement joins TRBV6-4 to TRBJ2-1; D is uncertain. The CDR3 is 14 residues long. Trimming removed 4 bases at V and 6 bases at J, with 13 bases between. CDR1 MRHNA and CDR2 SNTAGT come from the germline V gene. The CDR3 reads CASSVQSTVNEQFF. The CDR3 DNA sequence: TGTGCCAGCAGTGTACAGTCTACGGTCAATGAGCAGTTCTTC.